Sequencing of this T cell receptor beta chain was carried out in a study of blood T cells in healthy people across ages. Many counts were recorded for this clonotype. Its antigen is unknown. PCR was performed a second time for roughly 7 to 11 cycles using a sample-barcoded 5' primer and a J-beta primer mix. One entry per CDR3 protein results from TCRdb running MiXCR on the 5' RACE reads. The sample has more than 1,000,000 distinct CDR3 sequences; 20% to 25% are singletons. Notes on the study in general: Comparison with aged donors showed that long-lived donors had more naive CD4+ cells and higher diversity.

These data are also associated with another study on T cells of mothers and their children.

The sequenced sample was blood. This receptor was taken from a girl aged 2-10 years in good health.

CDR3 sequence: CAGLAGGLQETQYF. Here the CDR3 DNA reads TGTGCCGGACTAGCGGGGGGACTCCAAGAGACCCAGTACTTC. This chain links TRBV11-3 with TRBJ2-5; 14 nucleotides agree with TRBD2. V lost 11 bases and J lost 1; bases outside the gene matches: 3. The germline V gene encodes CDR1 SGHNT and CDR2 YENEEA. The CDR3 is 14 amino acids.